This T cell receptor beta chain was identified in a study of molecular identifiers for immune sequencing clone quantification. This clonotype was picked up a small number of times. This CDR3 spans 15 amino acids. V gave up 5 bases and J gave up 4 bases; unmatched junction bases: 12. Per germline, CDR1 GTSNPN and CDR2 SVGIG (reference sequence). TCRdb redid the calling of the PCR reads with MiXCR, one entry per CDR3 protein. The sample consists of roughly 630,000 distinct CDR3 sequences, roughly 23% of them appearing once. This clonotype originated in a human donor in good health. Some libraries in this study had Jurkat cell RNA spiked in. The chain links TRBV30 to TRBJ2-3, with 7 bases lining up with TRBD2. Material: naive CD8+ T cells from blood, with Jurkat cell RNA spiked in. Subset in this sample: FACS-sorted CD8+CD4-CCR7+CD45RA+ naive T cells. CDR3 residues: CAWATGEGTADTQYF. The DNA for the CDR3 is TGTGCCTGGGCCACCGGGGAGGGTACCGCAGATACGCAGTATTTT.